What follows are 14 T cell receptor beta chains derived from one specimen sequenced in a study of beta chain features in type 1 diabetes. Expressed TCRB transcripts were sequenced, since all the RNA that had been isolated was reverse transcribed. The assay was immunoSEQ multiplex PCR, and TCRdb's table has in-frame clones only and misses some. The sample has about 360,000 clones, around an eighth seen once. The sequenced material came from naive CD4+ T cells from blood. Receptor source: a man aged 18 to 30 in good health.

In this sample, this clone turned up a few times. The chain is built from TRBV30 and TRBJ2-7; TRBD2 matches 12 bases. Germline V gene lookup returns CDR1 GTSNPN and CDR2 SVGIG (reference sequence). This CDR3 is built from 15 residues. Trimming removed 3 bases from V and 12 bases from J; junction bases left unmatched: 15. The CDR3 coding sequence is TGTGCCTGGAGACTAGGGACTAGCGGGTCCGCAGTGCTGTACTTC. The encoded protein is CAWRLGTSGSAVLYF.

CDR3 DNA: TGTGCCAGCAGTTACTCGACAATGGCAGGGGCATATGGCTACACCTTC. Its protein product is CASSYSTMAGAYGYTF. The chain uses TRBV6-5 and TRBJ1-2; tentatively, D is TRBD1 (6 bases). The CDR3 spans 16 residues. Looked up from germline, CDR1 is MNHEY and CDR2 is SVGAGI. V was shortened by 0 bases and J by 5 bases, with 16 bases between the two germline ends.

The V gene is TRBV29-1, the J gene TRBJ2-2; TRBD1 is a possible D gene (5 bases). From germline, CDR1 is SQVTM and CDR2 ANQGSEA. This CDR3 has 15 amino acids. Trimming removed 4 bases from V and 3 bases from J, with 15 bases in between. CDR3 in DNA: TGCAGCGTTGCGGACACGGAGACTCACACCGGGGAGCTGTTTTTT. Its translation is CSVADTETHTGELFF.

This clone was observed a handful of times. The J gene is TRBJ2-3, the V gene TRBV9; D is ambiguous. The germline CDR1 and CDR2 sequences are SGDLS and YYNGEE. The CDR3 extends over 15 amino acids. V lost 1 base to trimming and J lost 3 bases, with 12 bases between them. The CDR3 DNA reads TGTGCCAGCAGCGTAAGGTGGGTCGGGACAGATACGCAGTATTTT. Its protein product is CASSVRWVGTDTQYF.

The sample holds a few counts of this clone. The chain joins TRBV5-1 to TRBJ2-3, with TRBD1 matching over 9 bases. Unmatched junction bases numbered 5, after V lost 4 bases and J lost 5 bases. From germline, CDR1 is SGHRS and CDR2 YFSETQ. The CDR3 length is 14 residues. CDR3 DNA sequence: TGCGCCAGCAGCCCGGGACAGGGTGGAGATACGCAGTATTTT. Amino acids: CASSPGQGGDTQYF. Drawing the rest from reference TRBV5-1 and TRBJ2-3, the complete variable domain is KAGVTQTPRYLIKTRGQQVTLSCSPISGHRSVSWYQQTPGQGLQFLFEYFSETQRNKGNFPGRFSGRQFSNSRSEMNVSTLELGDSALYLCASSPGQGGDTQYFGPGTRLTVL.

The genes are TRBV27 and TRBJ1-5; 7 bases fit TRBD1. This CDR3 is built from 16 residues. Germline V gene sequence: CDR1 MNHEY, CDR2 SMNVEV (reference sequence). V shed 2 bases and J 1 base; nucleotides not matched to a gene: 5. CDR3 nucleotide sequence: TGTGCCAGCAGTTTACTGGGGACAGTAAGCAATCAGCCCCAGCATTTT. Translated: CASSLLGTVSNQPQHF.

This clone is a singleton in its sample. V is TRBV7-2 and J is TRBJ2-1; D remains unclear. Deletions cut 6 bases from V and 0 bases from J, with 12 bases between. The CDR3 totals 15 residues. The germline gives CDR1 SGHTA, CDR2 FQGNSA. In nucleotides, the CDR3 is TGTGCCAGCAGTCAACAAAGGAGCTCCTACAATGAGCAGTTCTTC. This codes for CASSQQRSSYNEQFF. The variable domain in full, completed from reference TRBV7-2 and TRBJ2-1, reads GAGVSQSPSNKVTEKGKDVELRCDPISGHTALYWYRQSLGQGLEFLIYFQGNSAPDKSGLPSDRFSAERTGGSVSTLTIQRTQQEDSAVYLCASSQQRSSYNEQFFGPGTRLTVL.

The sample holds a few counts of this clone. V gene TRBV7-9 combines with J gene TRBJ2-5; D ambiguous. The CDR3 contains 15 residues. Germline V gene lookup returns CDR1 SEHNR and CDR2 FQNEAQ (reference sequence). V dropped 2 bases and J dropped 0 bases, with 10 bases sitting between them. CDR3 sequence (DNA): TGTGCCAGCAGCTTATTCCTCCCGTACCAAGAGACCCAGTACTTC. It is translated as CASSLFLPYQETQYF.

This clone was recorded a few times. The chain recombines TRBV6-5 with TRBJ2-3; 8 bases agree with TRBD1. V shed 7 bases, J shed 5 bases, and the junction held 8 bases outside the gene matches. Germline V CDR1 and CDR2: MNHEY, SVGAGI. CDR3 length: 14 residues. The CDR3, as DNA: TGTGCCAGCAAACCGGGACAGGCCGGAGATACGCAGTATTTT. Translating it yields CASKPGQAGDTQYF.

This clone has a handful of counts. The J gene is TRBJ1-4, the V gene TRBV29-1; D is unclear. V lost 8 bases, J lost 0 bases, and 10 bases lay in between. The CDR3 is made up of 13 amino acids. Germline V CDR1 and CDR2: SQVTM, ANQGSEA. CDR3 nucleotide sequence: TGCAGCTGCCTCGGTGCAACTAATGAAAAACTGTTTTTT. Protein: CSCLGATNEKLFF.

A remark on this clone: Compared with germline, one end of the junction differs, possibly owing to a read error. The chain joins TRBV7-7 to TRBJ2-1, with TRBD2 matching over 10 bases. The length of the CDR3 is 15 residues. The germline V gene encodes CDR1 SSHAT and CDR2 FNYEAQ (reference sequence). The chain's CDR3 is CASSFGLAAYNEQFF. The CDR3 DNA sequence: TGTGCTAGCAGCTTCGGACTAGCGGCCTACAATGAGCAGTTCTTC.

The CDR3, as DNA: TGCAGCGTCCTAGGAGACGGACAGGTAGATCAGCCCCAGCATTTT. Translating it yields CSVLGDGQVDQPQHF. The chain couples TRBV29-1 to TRBJ1-5, with TRBD1 matching 7 bases. The germline gives CDR1 SQVTM, CDR2 ANQGSEA. With V trimmed by 6 bases and J by 5 bases, 13 bases remained unmatched. This CDR3 spans 15 amino acids.

This clone has just a few counts. V usage is TRBV2 and J usage is TRBJ2-1, with a weak D call TRBD1 (5 bases). CDR1 and CDR2 from the germline V gene are SNHLY and FYNNEI. Trimming took 7 bases from V and 5 from J, leaving 9 bases between them. The CDR3 spans 12 residues. This CDR3 reads CASKSDNNEQFF. DNA of the CDR3: TGTGCCAGCAAATCGGACAACAATGAGCAGTTCTTC.

In its sample, this clone was seen a few times. The rearrangement uses TRBV30 and TRBJ1-2; the D gene is possibly TRBD1 (5 bases). Trimming took off 8 bases at V and 1 base at J, with 11 bases between the two ends. CDR3 size: 12 residues. Germline V CDR1 and CDR2: GTSNPN, SVGIG (reference sequence). In DNA form, the CDR3 reads TGTGCCCAGCAGGGTTTTAACTATGGCTACACCTTC. As protein: CAQQGFNYGYTF.